This T cell receptor beta chain derives from a study of blood T cell repertoires in COVID-19. Overall study context: COVID-19 samples from acute and convalescent phases originated in the United States, Italy and Spain. PBMCs, B-cell-depleted T cells, or T cells provided the cDNA or gDNA that made up the material.

Germline lookup yields CDR1 GTSNPN and CDR2 SVGIG (reference sequence). The V and J ends lost 0 bases and 5 bases respectively, with 13 bases between them. This CDR3 is built from 14 residues. Adults between about 18 and 95 years of age took part from 24 US areas. Authors' data handling: Using reference gene primer amplification, nucleated cell counts were estimated. Sequencing used immunoSEQ multiplex PCR; TCRdb keeps in-frame clones, though not all of them. The DNA gave D and trimming, while V, J and clone size come from that table. The sample lists roughly 400,000 clones, under 90% occurring once. The TCR originated in a woman in her thirties who had recovered from COVID-19. This chain uses TRBV30 with TRBJ1-1; D possibly corresponds to TRBD1 (6 bases). The sample was PBMCs or T cells enriched from blood (not recorded which). The CDR3 reads CAWSVGAGDTEAFF. CDR3 DNA sequence: TGTGCCTGGAGTGTGGGGGCAGGGGATACTGAAGCTTTCTTT. The full variable domain, with the rest looked up from reference TRBV30 and TRBJ1-1, is SQTIHQWPATLVQPVGSPLSLECTVEGTSNPNLYWYRQAAGRGLQLLFYSVGIGQISSEVPQNLSASRPQDRQFILSSKKLLLSDSGFYLCAWSVGAGDTEAFFGQGTRLTVV.